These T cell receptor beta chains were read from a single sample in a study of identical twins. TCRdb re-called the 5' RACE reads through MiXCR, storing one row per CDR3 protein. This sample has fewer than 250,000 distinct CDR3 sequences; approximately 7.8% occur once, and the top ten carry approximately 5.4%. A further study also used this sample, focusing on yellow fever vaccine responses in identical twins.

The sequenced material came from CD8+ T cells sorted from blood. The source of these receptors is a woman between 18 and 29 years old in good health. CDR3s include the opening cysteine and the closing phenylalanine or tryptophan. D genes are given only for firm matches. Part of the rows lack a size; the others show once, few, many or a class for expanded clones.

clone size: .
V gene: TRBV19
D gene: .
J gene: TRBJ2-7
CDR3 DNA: TGTGCCAGTAGTATAAGGGCCTACTACGAGCAGTACTTC
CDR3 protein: CASSIRAYYEQYF

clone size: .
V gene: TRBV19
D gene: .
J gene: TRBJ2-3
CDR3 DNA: TGTGCCAGTCAATCAGCGGCGGATACGCAGTATTTT
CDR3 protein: CASQSAADTQYF

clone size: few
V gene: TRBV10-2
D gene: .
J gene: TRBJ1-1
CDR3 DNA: TGCGCCAGCAGTCGGGACCACACTGAAGCTTTCTTT
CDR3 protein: CASSRDHTEAFF

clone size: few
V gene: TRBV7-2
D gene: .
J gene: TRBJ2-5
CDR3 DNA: TGTGCCAGCAGCCGAGTCCCCCTGGCGACAGAGACCCAGTACTTC
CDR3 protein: CASSRVPLATETQYF

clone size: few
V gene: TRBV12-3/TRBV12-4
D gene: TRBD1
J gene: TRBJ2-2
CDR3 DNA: TGTGCCACTTTGGGACAGGCAAACACCGGGGAGCTGTTTTTT
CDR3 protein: CATLGQANTGELFF

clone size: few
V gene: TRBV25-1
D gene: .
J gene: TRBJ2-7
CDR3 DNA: TGTGCCAGCAGTGCTGAAAACAGGGACGAGCAGTACTTC
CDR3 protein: CASSAENRDEQYF

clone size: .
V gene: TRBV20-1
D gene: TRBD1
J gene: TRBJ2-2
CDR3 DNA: TGCAGTGCTAGAGATTTGGGACAGGAGAACACCGGGGAGCTGTTTTTT
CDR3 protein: CSARDLGQENTGELFF

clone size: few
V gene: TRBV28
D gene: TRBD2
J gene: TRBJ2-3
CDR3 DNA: TGTGCCAGCAGTTTTGGGTTCGCGGGGGGGCGACGCTTTGGGGATACGCAGTATTTT
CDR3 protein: CASSFGFAGGRRFGDTQYF

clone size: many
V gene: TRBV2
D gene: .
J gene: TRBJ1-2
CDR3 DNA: TGTGCCAGCAGGATGGTAAACATGACAGATAGGGTCTATGGCTACACCTTC
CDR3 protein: CASRMVNMTDRVYGYTF

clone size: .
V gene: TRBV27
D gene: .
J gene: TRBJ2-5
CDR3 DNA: TGTGCCAGCAGTTTTGGGCGGGCGTGGGAGACCCAGTACTTC
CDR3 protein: CASSFGRAWETQYF

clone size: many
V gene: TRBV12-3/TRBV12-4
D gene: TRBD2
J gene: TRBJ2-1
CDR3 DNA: TGTGCCAGCAGTCCTTCTTCTAGCGGGGGCTCCTACAATGAGCAGTTCTTC
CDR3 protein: CASSPSSSGGSYNEQFF

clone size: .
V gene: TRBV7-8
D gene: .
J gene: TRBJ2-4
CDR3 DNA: TGTGCCAGCAGCTTAATGACCGGGACGGGAAACATTCAGTACTTC
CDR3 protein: CASSLMTGTGNIQYF

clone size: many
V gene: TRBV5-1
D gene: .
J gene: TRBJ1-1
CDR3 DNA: TGCGCCAGCAGCTTGGTCAGCCTAATGAACACTGAAGCTTTCTTT
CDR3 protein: CASSLVSLMNTEAFF

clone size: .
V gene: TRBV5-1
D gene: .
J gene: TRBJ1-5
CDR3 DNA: TGCGCCAGCAACTTCAGAGGGGGGAGAATCCGTAGGGTCTTATTTCAGCCCCAGCATTTT
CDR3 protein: CASNFRGGRIRRVLFQPQHF

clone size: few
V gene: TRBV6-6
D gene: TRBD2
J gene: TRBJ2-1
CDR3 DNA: TGTGCCAGCAGTTACGGGACTAGCGGGAGTGAATTCTTC
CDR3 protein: CASSYGTSGSEFF